Below, one TCR beta chain is given with its context. The sample is drawn from a study of blood T cell repertoires in COVID-19. The germline CDR1 and CDR2 sequences are MDHEN and SYDVKM. The CDR3 is made up of 16 amino acids. V lost 0 bases to trimming and J lost 0 bases, with 8 bases between them. Libraries were prepared by immunoSEQ multiplex PCR; TCRdb keeps only in-frame clonotypes and omits some of them. The sample holds 150,000 to 200,000 clones, about 88% seen once. The chain uses TRBV28 and TRBJ1-4; a weak D match, TRBD1 (5 bases). The receptor was isolated from a man between 65 and 80 years old with active or convalescent COVID-19. The source material was peripheral blood. In nucleotides, the CDR3 is TGTGCCAGCAGTTTATGGCGGACAACAACTAATGAAAAACTGTTTTTT. Amino acid sequence: CASSLWRTTTNEKLFF.